These T cell receptor beta chains were read from a single sample in a study of CD8 T cells in Susac syndrome. MiXCR was run by TCRdb on the immunoSEQ multiplex PCR reads, yielding one entry per CDR3 protein. Of approximately 150,000 distinct CDR3 sequences in the sample, 92% were seen once. Sample: CD4+ T cells from PBMCs. All receptors derive from a human donor in good health. The CDR3 runs from the conserved cysteine through the conserved F or W. A D gene is named only where the DNA matches it firmly. Rows may omit the clone size; those that give it use once, few, many or a size class.

V gene: TRBV7-9; D gene: .; clone size: once; J gene: TRBJ1-3; CDR3 protein: CASTPRGGSGNTIYF; CDR3 DNA: TGTGCCAGCACTCCGAGAGGGGGATCAGGAAACACCATATATTTT
V gene: TRBV5-6; D gene: .; clone size: .; J gene: TRBJ1-6; CDR3 protein: CASSVDRNSPLHF; CDR3 DNA: TGTGCCAGCAGCGTTGACAGGAATTCACCCCTCCACTTT
V gene: TRBV29-1; D gene: .; clone size: .; J gene: TRBJ1-3; CDR3 protein: CSSSIGNTIYF; CDR3 DNA: TGCAGCTCCTCCATTGGAAACACCATATATTTT
V gene: TRBV4-3; D gene: TRBD1; clone size: .; J gene: TRBJ2-5; CDR3 protein: CASSPLPDRGETQYF; CDR3 DNA: TGCGCCAGCAGCCCGCTGCCCGACAGGGGAGAGACCCAGTACTTC
V gene: TRBV5-1; D gene: .; clone size: .; J gene: TRBJ1-2; CDR3 protein: CASRTGYGYTF; CDR3 DNA: TGCGCCAGCAGAACAGGGTATGGCTACACCTTC
V gene: TRBV7-2; D gene: .; clone size: .; J gene: TRBJ2-4; CDR3 protein: CASSFQGLNIQYF; CDR3 DNA: TGTGCCAGCAGCTTCCAGGGGCTCAACATTCAGTACTTC
V gene: TRBV7-9; D gene: .; clone size: .; J gene: TRBJ1-4; CDR3 protein: CASSPPVATNEKLFF; CDR3 DNA: TGTGCCAGCAGCCCCCCTGTAGCAACTAATGAAAAACTGTTTTTT
V gene: TRBV7-9; D gene: .; clone size: .; J gene: TRBJ1-1; CDR3 protein: CASSFSLDTEAFF; CDR3 DNA: TGTGCCAGCAGCTTCTCGCTGGACACTGAAGCTTTCTTT
V gene: TRBV14; D gene: TRBD1; clone size: .; J gene: TRBJ2-7; CDR3 protein: CASSQGHGTGLAYEQYF; CDR3 DNA: TGTGCCAGCAGCCAAGGCCACGGGACAGGGCTTGCCTACGAGCAGTACTTC
V gene: TRBV29-1; D gene: .; clone size: .; J gene: TRBJ2-7; CDR3 protein: CSVTRGHEQYF; CDR3 DNA: TGCAGCGTGACAAGGGGCCACGAGCAGTACTTC
V gene: TRBV25-1; D gene: TRBD2; clone size: .; J gene: TRBJ2-1; CDR3 protein: CASSERNGRANEQFF; CDR3 DNA: TGTGCCAGCAGTGAACGAAACGGGAGGGCGAATGAGCAGTTCTTC
V gene: TRBV3-1; D gene: TRBD2; clone size: once; J gene: TRBJ2-5; CDR3 protein: CASSPGGGGAQETQYF; CDR3 DNA: TGTGCCAGCAGCCCGGGAGGCGGCGGTGCTCAAGAGACCCAGTACTTC
V gene: TRBV20-1; D gene: TRBD2; clone size: .; J gene: TRBJ2-5; CDR3 protein: CSARASGVSLGSGGTQYF; CDR3 DNA: TGCAGTGCTAGAGCTAGCGGGGTTTCTTTGGGGAGCGGTGGTACCCAGTACTTC
V gene: TRBV7-9; D gene: TRBD1; clone size: .; J gene: TRBJ1-4; CDR3 protein: CASSPMTGGGEKLFF; CDR3 DNA: TGTGCCAGCAGCCCGATGACAGGGGGAGGTGAAAAACTGTTTTTT
V gene: TRBV28; D gene: TRBD2; clone size: .; J gene: TRBJ2-3; CDR3 protein: CASSLPGTSGSTDTQYF; CDR3 DNA: TGTGCCAGCAGTTTACCCGGGACTAGCGGGAGCACAGATACGCAGTATTTT
V gene: TRBV7-2; D gene: TRBD1; clone size: .; J gene: TRBJ1-5; CDR3 protein: CASSFTGGTVQPQHF; CDR3 DNA: TGTGCCAGCAGCTTCACAGGGGGCACGGTTCAGCCCCAGCATTTT
V gene: TRBV7-9; D gene: .; clone size: .; J gene: TRBJ2-1; CDR3 protein: CASSLDGLDEQFF; CDR3 DNA: TGTGCCAGCAGCTTAGACGGGTTAGATGAGCAGTTCTTC
V gene: TRBV19; D gene: TRBD1; clone size: .; J gene: TRBJ2-2; CDR3 protein: CASSDPGTGFTGELFF; CDR3 DNA: TGTGCCAGTAGTGACCCCGGGACAGGGTTCACCGGGGAGCTGTTTTTT
V gene: TRBV7-8; D gene: .; clone size: .; J gene: TRBJ2-2; CDR3 protein: CASSLVYRTRKNTGELFF; CDR3 DNA: TGTGCCAGCAGCTTAGTCTATCGGACAAGGAAGAACACCGGGGAGCTGTTTTTT
V gene: TRBV6-6; D gene: .; clone size: .; J gene: TRBJ2-4; CDR3 protein: CASSPGPIQYF; CDR3 DNA: TGTGCCAGCAGTCCAGGGCCTATTCAGTACTTC
V gene: TRBV5-1; D gene: TRBD2; clone size: .; J gene: TRBJ2-1; CDR3 protein: CASSATGLAGVNEQFF; CDR3 DNA: TGCGCCAGCAGCGCGACGGGACTAGCGGGGGTCAATGAGCAGTTCTTC
V gene: TRBV6-2/TRBV6-3; D gene: TRBD1; clone size: .; J gene: TRBJ1-1; CDR3 protein: CASSYLPATGGTNTEAFF; CDR3 DNA: TGTGCCAGCAGTTACCTCCCGGCGACAGGGGGTACGAACACTGAAGCTTTCTTT
V gene: TRBV9; D gene: .; clone size: .; J gene: TRBJ2-7; CDR3 protein: CASSVVSASEQYF; CDR3 DNA: TGTGCCAGCAGCGTAGTGTCAGCCTCCGAGCAGTACTTC
V gene: TRBV12-5; D gene: .; clone size: few; J gene: TRBJ2-7; CDR3 protein: CASGFGNTYEQYF; CDR3 DNA: TGTGCTAGTGGTTTTGGCAATACCTACGAGCAGTACTTC
V gene: TRBV20-1; D gene: TRBD2; clone size: .; J gene: TRBJ2-3; CDR3 protein: CSARLAGFADTQYF; CDR3 DNA: TGCAGTGCTCGACTAGCGGGGTTCGCAGATACGCAGTATTTT
V gene: TRBV10-1; D gene: .; clone size: .; J gene: TRBJ2-2; CDR3 protein: CASSGAETAGELFF; CDR3 DNA: TGCGCCAGCAGCGGAGCGGAGACGGCCGGGGAGCTGTTTTTT
V gene: TRBV18; D gene: .; clone size: .; J gene: TRBJ2-1; CDR3 protein: CASSPPEVEQFF; CDR3 DNA: TGTGCCAGCTCACCACCGGAGGTTGAGCAGTTCTTC
V gene: TRBV7-2; D gene: .; clone size: .; J gene: TRBJ2-1; CDR3 protein: CASSLASATYNEQFF; CDR3 DNA: TGTGCCAGCAGCTTAGCTAGCGCCACCTACAATGAGCAGTTCTTC
V gene: TRBV6-1; D gene: .; clone size: .; J gene: TRBJ2-7; CDR3 protein: CASSARQAPYEQYF; CDR3 DNA: TGTGCCAGCAGTGCCCGACAGGCACCCTACGAGCAGTACTTC
V gene: TRBV5-6; D gene: .; clone size: .; J gene: TRBJ2-4; CDR3 protein: CASSLPPRSGDIQYF; CDR3 DNA: TGTGCCAGCAGCTTGCCCCCCCGCTCAGGAGACATTCAGTACTTC
V gene: TRBV3-1; D gene: TRBD1; clone size: .; J gene: TRBJ1-2; CDR3 protein: CASSPRQGTGYGYTF; CDR3 DNA: TGTGCCAGCAGCCCGCGACAGGGGACCGGCTATGGCTACACCTTC
V gene: TRBV4-3; D gene: .; clone size: .; J gene: TRBJ2-4; CDR3 protein: CASSPALAKNIQYF; CDR3 DNA: TGCGCCAGCAGCCCCGCTTTAGCCAAAAACATTCAGTACTTC
V gene: TRBV6-5; D gene: .; clone size: few; J gene: TRBJ1-1; CDR3 protein: CASSPALNTEAFF; CDR3 DNA: TGTGCCAGCAGCCCTGCCTTGAACACTGAAGCTTTCTTT
V gene: TRBV27; D gene: .; clone size: once; J gene: TRBJ1-1; CDR3 protein: CASSLNPGWYTEAFF; CDR3 DNA: TGTGCCAGCAGTTTAAATCCGGGTTGGTACACTGAAGCTTTCTTT
V gene: TRBV2; D gene: .; clone size: .; J gene: TRBJ2-5; CDR3 protein: CASGGSFVQETQYF; CDR3 DNA: TGTGCCAGCGGGGGGTCCTTCGTTCAAGAGACCCAGTACTTC
V gene: TRBV12-3/TRBV12-4; D gene: .; clone size: few; J gene: TRBJ2-7; CDR3 protein: CASSLRGYEQYF; CDR3 DNA: TGTGCCAGCAGTTTGCGAGGGTACGAGCAGTACTTC
V gene: TRBV4-1; D gene: .; clone size: .; J gene: TRBJ2-7; CDR3 protein: CASSPRVEVPYEQYF; CDR3 DNA: TGCGCCAGCAGCCCGAGGGTAGAGGTACCCTACGAGCAGTACTTC
V gene: TRBV6-2/TRBV6-3; D gene: .; clone size: once; J gene: TRBJ2-3; CDR3 protein: CASSYSNFWIVDTQYF; CDR3 DNA: TGTGCCAGCAGTTACTCGAATTTCTGGATAGTAGATACGCAGTATTTT
V gene: TRBV4-1; D gene: .; clone size: once; J gene: TRBJ2-3; CDR3 protein: CASSQVSGTDTQYF; CDR3 DNA: TGCGCCAGCAGCCAAGTTTCTGGCACAGATACGCAGTATTTT
V gene: TRBV28; D gene: .; clone size: .; J gene: TRBJ2-1; CDR3 protein: CASSSTRARSYNEQFF; CDR3 DNA: TGTGCCAGCAGCTCGACTAGAGCGCGCTCCTACAATGAGCAGTTCTTC
V gene: TRBV6-1; D gene: TRBD1; clone size: .; J gene: TRBJ1-1; CDR3 protein: CASSGTGLEAFF; CDR3 DNA: TGTGCCAGCAGTGGGACAGGCCTAGAAGCTTTCTTT
V gene: TRBV3-1; D gene: .; clone size: .; J gene: TRBJ1-2; CDR3 protein: CASSQDLRVDWKGYTF; CDR3 DNA: TGTGCCAGCAGCCAAGATCTCCGGGTTGATTGGAAGGGCTACACCTTC
V gene: TRBV19; D gene: .; clone size: .; J gene: TRBJ1-1; CDR3 protein: CASKGTWGRPNTEAFF; CDR3 DNA: TGTGCCAGTAAAGGGACCTGGGGGCGGCCGAACACTGAAGCTTTCTTT
V gene: TRBV7-3; D gene: .; clone size: .; J gene: TRBJ2-1; CDR3 protein: CASSPTSGLHNEQFF; CDR3 DNA: TGTGCCAGCAGCCCTACCTCGGGACTGCACAATGAGCAGTTCTTC